Included here is one TCR beta chain sequence, with context. The data were obtained in a study of blood T cell repertoires in COVID-19. This table comes from immunoSEQ multiplex PCR, and its TCRdb copy is limited to in-frame clones, with some not included. The table records under 250,000 clones, approximately 88% of them present only once. The CDR3 is 14 residues long. Germline V CDR1 and CDR2: MDHEN, SYDVKM. V dropped 7 bases and J dropped 6 bases, with 18 bases sitting between them. The rearrangement joins TRBV28 to TRBJ1-2, with D maybe TRBD1 (6 bases). The sample comprised PBMCs or T cells enriched from blood (not recorded which). This TCR was recovered from a woman aged 40 to 50 who had been exposed to COVID-19. CDR3 DNA: TGTGCCAGCAAGGTGCTCGCCGGGGGGCATGGCTACACCTTC. This gives the protein CASKVLAGGHGYTF.